The present entry profiles one T cell receptor (beta chain) with its context. The antigen is unknown. Multiplex touch-down PCR with TRB-A/B primers amplified rearranged V-D-J TRB sequences. TCRdb reanalysed the multiplex PCR reads using MiXCR and keeps one entry per CDR3 protein. Of around 1,200 distinct CDR3 sequences in the sample, approximately 24% were seen once. TCR beta rearrangements were amplified from peripheral blood genomic DNA. This entry comes from a study of T cell repertoires in aging, cancer and after chemotherapy. General study results and limits: Compared with age-matched healthy donors, untreated hematological or solid cancer patients showed higher blood TCR clonality.

The CDR3 is 17 residues long. The V gene's germline CDR1 is MNHNS and CDR2 SASEGT. Trimming cost V 3 bases and J 0 bases; bases outside gene matches: 8. The sample comprised blood. The source of this sequence is a human donor with a solid tumor. The rearrangement uses TRBV6-1 and TRBJ1-5; TRBD1 matches 7 bases. The CDR3 DNA is TGTGCCAGCAGTGAGTTTCCGGGACAGATTAGCAATCAGCCCCAGCATTTT. Protein product: CASSEFPGQISNQPQHF.